This record concerns one T cell receptor beta chain sequence. Its antigen remains unidentified. The data were obtained in a study of cytomegalovirus exposure and HLA in healthy donors. V lost 3 bases and J lost 2, with 7 bases in between. The CDR3 loop spans 13 amino acids. Germline V gene data show CDR1 as SGHDN and CDR2 as FVKESK. Study-wide results and limits: Earlier findings revealed that most TCR beta V segments proved productive either about 87% or about 30% of the time. Available immune exposure information was restricted to CMV serostatus only. Most subjects had HLA-A and HLA-B alleles reportedly predicted accurately by TCR beta sequences. Generally TCR sequences proved uncommon, though certain public TCRs appeared in numerous donors.

Amplification used 60 Vbeta primers and 13 Jbeta primers. TCRdb's table, derived via immunoSEQ multiplex PCR, lists solely in-frame clones and lacks some. Its table lists about 33,000 clones. This chain connects TRBV14 to TRBJ1-1; D unclear. The sequencing sample was made of PBMCs. The TCR was taken from a man aged 40-50 years in good health and CMV-seronegative. The CDR3 here is CASSHLPNTEAFF. CDR3 DNA: TGTGCCAGCAGCCACCTCCCCAACACTGAAGCTTTCTTT.